Presented here are 13 T cell receptor beta chains from one specimen sequenced in a study of T-cell reconstitution after alpha-beta-depleted transplantation in children. Unique molecular identifiers tagged the TCRbeta library. Using its own MiXCR run on the PCR reads, TCRdb lists one record per CDR3 protein. The sample lists 600,000 or so distinct CDR3 sequences, more than 20% seen once, with roughly 15% in the top ten. Here the sequenced sample was PBMCs, mostly from graft donor cells, taken 360 days after TCRalphabeta/CD19-depleted stem cell transplant. These receptors came from a boy under three years old who had a stem cell transplant for acute myeloid leukemia, so the T cells may come from the graft donor.

This clonotype showed up just a few times. The J gene is TRBJ2-1, the V gene TRBV6-6; TRBD2 aligns across 8 bases. V gave up 8 bases and J gave up 9 bases; unmatched junction bases: 6. In germline, CDR1 is MNHNY, CDR2 SVGAGI (reference sequence). This CDR3 spans 12 amino acids. DNA for the CDR3: TGTGCCAGCTCGCGGGGGGAGGGTGAGCAGTTCTTC. Its protein is CASSRGEGEQFF.

The chain links TRBV6-5 to TRBJ1-2; D uncertain. Per the germline V gene, CDR1 is MNHEY and CDR2 is SVGAGI. The germline V and J ends were trimmed by 0 bases and 8 bases, with 13 bases remaining between them. This CDR3 spans 14 amino acids. For the CDR3, the DNA is TGTGCCAGCAGTTACTCTGTCAGACGGCTAGGCTACACCTTC. This sequence encodes CASSYSVRRLGYTF.

This clonotype was counted a few times. The chain employs TRBV29-1 and TRBJ1-2; 8 bases align to TRBD1. J gave up 10 bases and V 4 bases, and 8 bases lay outside the gene matches. Per the germline V gene, CDR1 is SQVTM and CDR2 is ANQGSEA. The CDR3 has 12 amino acids. The CDR3 nucleotides are TGCAGCGTTGGAAGGGACAGGCAGGACTACACCTTC. This gives the protein CSVGRDRQDYTF.

This clonotype has just a few counts. The chain couples TRBV12-3 or TRBV12-4 to TRBJ1-6; TRBD1 agrees at 7 bases. The CDR3 extends over 16 amino acids. The V gene end was trimmed by 3 bases and the J gene end by 10 bases; junction bases not matched to a gene: 12. CDR3 nucleotide sequence: TGTGCCAGCAGTTTCGCCCCGTTCAGGGGGGAATCACCCCTCCACTTT. Protein sequence: CASSFAPFRGESPLHF.

The rearrangement joins TRBV6-5 to TRBJ2-2, with TRBD1 matching 10 bases. V shed 6 bases, J shed 6 bases, and the junction held 7 bases outside the gene matches. Germline V gene lookup returns CDR1 MNHEY and CDR2 SVGAGI. This CDR3 comprises 15 residues. The CDR3 region has the DNA TGTGCCAGCAGATTAGGGACAGGGGTATCCGGGGAGCTGTTTTTT. As protein: CASRLGTGVSGELFF.

J is TRBJ1-4 and V is TRBV20-1, with 9 bases matching TRBD1. From germline, CDR1 is DFQATT and CDR2 SNEGSKA (reference sequence). The CDR3 has 12 amino acids. The V segment lost 7 bases and the J segment 7 bases; nucleotides outside the gene matches: 4. CDR3 loop: CSVQTGGEKLFF. The CDR3 nucleotides are TGCAGTGTTCAGACAGGGGGTGAAAAACTGTTTTTT.

This clonotype was detected only a few times. The rearrangement joins TRBV10-3 to TRBJ2-5, with a tentative D call TRBD2 (6 bases). Trimming removed 2 bases at V and 7 bases at J, with 11 bases between. CDR3 size: 13 residues. The germline CDR1 and CDR2 sequences are ENHRY and SYGVKD. The CDR3: CAISEGGGATQYF. The CDR3 DNA is TGTGCCATCAGTGAGGGGGGAGGAGCGACCCAGTACTTC.

V usage is TRBV12-3 or TRBV12-4 and J usage is TRBJ2-7; D uncertain. CDR3 length: 15 amino acids. Trimming left V 3 bases short and J 2 bases short, with 14 bases between. The DNA of the CDR3 is TGTGCCAGCAGTTTGTGGGATCCGGAGCCCTACGAGCAGTACTTC. Amino acid sequence: CASSLWDPEPYEQYF.

This clonotype was counted only a few times. The chain uses TRBV7-9 and TRBJ2-7; a possible D gene is TRBD2 (5 bases). Trimming took off 5 bases at V and 6 bases at J, with 14 bases between the two ends. The CDR3 extends over 13 amino acids. Germline-derived CDR1 and CDR2 are SEHNR and FQNEAQ (reference sequence). CDR3 sequence reads: CASSLTRESEQYF. The CDR3 DNA follows: TGTGCCAGCAGCCTGACGAGGGAATCCGAGCAGTACTTC.

This clonotype showed up many times. The chain employs TRBV15 and TRBJ2-2; perhaps TRBD2 as D (6 bases). This CDR3 comprises 15 residues. CDR1 LNHNV and CDR2 YYDKDF come from the germline V gene (reference sequence). The V and J ends lost 10 bases and 3 bases respectively, with 18 bases between them. CDR3 sequence reads: CASSDTGGYTGELFF. CDR3 nucleotide sequence: TGTGCCAGCTCGGACACCGGGGGTTACACCGGGGAGCTGTTTTTT.

This chain joins TRBV4-3 and TRBJ1-1; D unresolved. CDR1 and CDR2 from the germline V gene are LGHNA and YSLEER. This CDR3 comprises 15 residues. V lost 3 bases, J lost 7 bases, and 18 bases lay in between. Here the CDR3 DNA reads TGCGCCAGCAGCCAGACCGGGGAGAGTACAATTGAAGCTTTCTTT. Translated: CASSQTGESTIEAFF.

The chain uses TRBV6-1 and TRBJ2-1; 10 positions match TRBD2. The germline V gene encodes CDR1 MNHNS and CDR2 SASEGT. With V trimmed by 3 bases and J by 2 bases, 4 bases remained unmatched. The CDR3 contains 16 residues. CDR3 sequence (DNA): TGTGCCAGCAGTGAGAGAGCGGGGGGGGCCTACAATGAGCAGTTCTTC. It is translated as CASSERAGGAYNEQFF.

The table lists this clonotype with a few counts. V gene TRBV15 combines with J gene TRBJ2-3; D uncertain. The CDR3 has 13 amino acids. The germline V gene encodes CDR1 LNHNV and CDR2 YYDKDF (reference sequence). The ends were cut back, 4 bases at V and 8 bases at J, with 13 bases in the middle. The CDR3 DNA reads TGTGCCACCAGCACCCAAAGTTACGGTACGCAGTATTTT. Protein product: CATSTQSYGTQYF.